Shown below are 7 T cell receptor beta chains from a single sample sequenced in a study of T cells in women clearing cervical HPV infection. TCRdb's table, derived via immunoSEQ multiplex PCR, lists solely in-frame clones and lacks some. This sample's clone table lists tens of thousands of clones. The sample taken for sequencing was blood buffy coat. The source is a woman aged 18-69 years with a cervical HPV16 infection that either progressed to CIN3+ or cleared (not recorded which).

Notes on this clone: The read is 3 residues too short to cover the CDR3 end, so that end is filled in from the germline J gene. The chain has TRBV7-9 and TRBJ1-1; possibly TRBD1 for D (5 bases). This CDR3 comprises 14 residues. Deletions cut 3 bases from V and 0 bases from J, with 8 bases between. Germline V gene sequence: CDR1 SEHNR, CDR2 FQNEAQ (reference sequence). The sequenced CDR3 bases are TGTGCCAGCAGCTTCCGACAGTTGAACACTGAA. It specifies CASSFRQLNTE. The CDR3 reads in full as CASSFRQLNTEAFF.

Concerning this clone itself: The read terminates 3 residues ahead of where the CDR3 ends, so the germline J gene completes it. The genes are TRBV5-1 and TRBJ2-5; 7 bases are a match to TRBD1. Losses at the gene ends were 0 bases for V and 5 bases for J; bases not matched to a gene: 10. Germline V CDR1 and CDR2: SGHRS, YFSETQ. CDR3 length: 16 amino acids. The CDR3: CASSLATRGSDETQYF. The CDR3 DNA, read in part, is TGCGCCAGCAGCTTGGCTACCAGGGGGTCAGACGAGACC.

CDR3 bases read: TGTGCCAGCAGACCCGCCAGGGCCGTGTACAATGAG. This translates into CASRPARAVYNE. The whole CDR3 reads CASRPARAVYNEQFF. The genes are TRBV5-4 and TRBJ2-1; D perhaps matches TRBD1 (5 bases). Sequencing ends 3 residues short of the CDR3 end; the germline J gene provides the rest. Deletions cut 5 bases from V and 4 bases from J, with 16 bases between. The germline gives CDR1 SGHNT, CDR2 YYREEE (reference sequence). The CDR3 covers 15 residues. Drawing the rest from reference TRBV5-4 and TRBJ2-1, the complete variable domain is ETGVTQSPTHLIKTRGQQVTLRCSSQSGHNTVSWYQQALGQGPQFIFQYYREEENGRGNFPPRFSGLQFPNYSSELNVNALELDDSALYLCASRPARAVYNEQFFGPGTRLTVL.

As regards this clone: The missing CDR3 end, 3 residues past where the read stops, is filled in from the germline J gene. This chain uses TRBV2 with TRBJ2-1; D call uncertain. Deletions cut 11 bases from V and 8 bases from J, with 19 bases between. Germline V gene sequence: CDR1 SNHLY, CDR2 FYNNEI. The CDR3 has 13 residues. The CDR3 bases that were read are TGTGCCGGGCTACTCTCCGAGGCGTATGAG. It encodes CAGLLSEAYE. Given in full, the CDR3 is CAGLLSEAYEQFF.

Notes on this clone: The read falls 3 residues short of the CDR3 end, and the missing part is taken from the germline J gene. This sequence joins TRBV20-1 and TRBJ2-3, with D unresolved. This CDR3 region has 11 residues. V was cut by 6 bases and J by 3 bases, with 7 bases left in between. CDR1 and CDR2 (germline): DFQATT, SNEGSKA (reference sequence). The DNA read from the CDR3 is TGCAGTGCCCACCGGACAGATACG. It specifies CSAHRTDT. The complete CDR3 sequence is CSAHRTDTQYF.

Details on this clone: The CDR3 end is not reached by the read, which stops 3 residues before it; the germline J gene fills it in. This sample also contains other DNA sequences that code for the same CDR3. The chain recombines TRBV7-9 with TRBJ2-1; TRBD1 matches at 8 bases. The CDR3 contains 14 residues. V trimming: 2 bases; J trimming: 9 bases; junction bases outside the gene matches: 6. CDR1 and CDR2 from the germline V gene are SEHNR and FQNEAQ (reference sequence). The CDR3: CASSLLQGAGEQFF. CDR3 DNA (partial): TGTGCCAGCAGCTTACTCCAGGGGGCGGGTGAG. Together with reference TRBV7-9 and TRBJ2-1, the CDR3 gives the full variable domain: DTGVSQNPRHKITKRGQNVTFRCDPISEHNRLYWYRQTLGQGPEFLTYFQNEAQLEKSRLLSDRFSAERPKGSFSTLEIQRTEQGDSAMYLCASSLLQGAGEQFFGPGTRLTVL.

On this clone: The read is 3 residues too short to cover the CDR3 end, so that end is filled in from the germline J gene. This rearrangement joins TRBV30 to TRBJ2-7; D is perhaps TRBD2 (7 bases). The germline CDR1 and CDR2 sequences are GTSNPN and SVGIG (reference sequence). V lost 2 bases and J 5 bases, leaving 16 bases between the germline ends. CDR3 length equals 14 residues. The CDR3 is CAWSRGGHEHEQYF. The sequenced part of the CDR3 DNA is TGTGCCTGGAGTAGGGGGGGCCATGAGCACGAG.